This is a list of T cell receptor beta chains from one sample in a study of T-cell memory formation after mild COVID-19. TCRdb ran MiXCR on the 5' RACE reads and lists one entry per CDR3 protein. The sample consists of 550,000 to 650,000 distinct CDR3 sequences, roughly 17% of them appearing once. Sequenced sample: PBMCs or a T cell subset sorted from them (not recorded which). The source is an adult woman who had mild COVID-19 (a few samples of this study predate the infection). Cell type and time point are not known. Each CDR3 is given with its conserved first and last residue. Each record gives: CDR3 protein, V gene, CDR3 length, clone size. The size entry is marked missing in some rows and otherwise reads once, few, many or a size class.

CDR3aa: CTITPGTGGYTF
v_gene: TRBV29-1
len: 12
abundance: few

CDR3aa: CASSQELGGYTF
v_gene: TRBV7-8
len: 12
abundance: NA

CDR3aa: CASSNPLAGWDNEQFF
v_gene: TRBV7-9
len: 16
abundance: many

CDR3aa: CSARDQGTGTYNEQFF
v_gene: TRBV20-1
len: 16
abundance: few

CDR3aa: CATSDSSPGTGTPDTQYF
v_gene: TRBV24-1
len: 18
abundance: NA

CDR3aa: CAITLYAGLGDEQFF
v_gene: TRBV2
len: 15
abundance: NA

CDR3aa: CASSQAEPGTGAYEQYF
v_gene: TRBV3-1
len: 17
abundance: NA

CDR3aa: CASSQLGGVTDTQYF
v_gene: TRBV4-1
len: 15
abundance: NA

CDR3aa: CASNERRENEQFF
v_gene: TRBV5-4
len: 13
abundance: few

CDR3aa: CASSLIEMVYEQYF
v_gene: TRBV5-1
len: 14
abundance: many

CDR3aa: CATSSRWATAYNEQFF
v_gene: TRBV15
len: 16
abundance: few

CDR3aa: CSGYPTAGRSTEAFF
v_gene: TRBV20-1
len: 15
abundance: NA

CDR3aa: CASSHTGGQVNEQFF
v_gene: TRBV7-9
len: 15
abundance: NA

CDR3aa: CASSQTDTQYF
v_gene: TRBV27
len: 11
abundance: many

CDR3aa: CASSQERGRQGAFREQYF
v_gene: TRBV14
len: 18
abundance: few

CDR3aa: CASSEGTLSNQPQHF
v_gene: TRBV25-1
len: 15
abundance: NA

CDR3aa: CASSLPPGRAFF
v_gene: TRBV12-3/TRBV12-4
len: 12
abundance: NA

CDR3aa: CRVTSGRNNEQFF
v_gene: TRBV29-1
len: 13
abundance: NA

CDR3aa: CASSQLALEQYF
v_gene: TRBV2
len: 12
abundance: few

CDR3aa: CATSRVVGGRADNEQFF
v_gene: TRBV15
len: 17
abundance: NA

CDR3aa: CAISESTGPYTNEQFF
v_gene: TRBV10-3
len: 16
abundance: NA

CDR3aa: CASSLEYSDLAKNIQYF
v_gene: TRBV7-9
len: 17
abundance: few

CDR3aa: CASSPGGQGNTEAFF
v_gene: TRBV11-1
len: 15
abundance: NA

CDR3aa: CASSQVGYRTGELFF
v_gene: TRBV3-1
len: 15
abundance: NA

CDR3aa: CASSVQGGTGNEKLFF
v_gene: TRBV7-2
len: 16
abundance: many

CDR3aa: CASSPSRGTDTEAFF
v_gene: TRBV7-9
len: 15
abundance: NA

CDR3aa: CASSQERLAGGTDTQYF
v_gene: TRBV14
len: 17
abundance: NA

CDR3aa: CASSLVTGGPRETQYF
v_gene: TRBV7-9
len: 16
abundance: NA

CDR3aa: CASSLKLAGRTDTQYF
v_gene: TRBV5-4
len: 16
abundance: NA

CDR3aa: CASIRTGDTEAFF
v_gene: TRBV6-5
len: 13
abundance: NA

CDR3aa: CASSLGQGLSTDTQYF
v_gene: TRBV7-9
len: 16
abundance: NA

CDR3aa: CASSGDTSAYNEQFF
v_gene: TRBV7-2
len: 15
abundance: few

CDR3aa: CASSQSIQGGWNEQFF
v_gene: TRBV4-1
len: 16
abundance: few

CDR3aa: CASSPLDPAGTDTQYF
v_gene: TRBV18
len: 16
abundance: few

CDR3aa: CASSLVFSGANVLTF
v_gene: TRBV7-2
len: 15
abundance: NA

CDR3aa: CATSDGLGQVQYF
v_gene: TRBV24-1
len: 13
abundance: NA

CDR3aa: CASSPPDGSNYGYTF
v_gene: TRBV18
len: 15
abundance: few

CDR3aa: CSVVGDRGYNEQFF
v_gene: TRBV29-1
len: 14
abundance: NA

CDR3aa: CSVYLLGTGTEAFF
v_gene: TRBV29-1
len: 14
abundance: NA

CDR3aa: CATSRDQGQGMNEQFF
v_gene: TRBV15
len: 16
abundance: NA

CDR3aa: CASSLLVGQAQAFF
v_gene: TRBV7-2
len: 14
abundance: NA

CDR3aa: CSVRGVSYEQYF
v_gene: TRBV29-1
len: 12
abundance: few

CDR3aa: CSVVVSGRYEQYF
v_gene: TRBV29-1
len: 13
abundance: few

CDR3aa: CASSLDQDYYNEQFF
v_gene: TRBV7-9
len: 15
abundance: few

CDR3aa: CASSQGPRGRGNTIYF
v_gene: TRBV4-2
len: 16
abundance: few

CDR3aa: CSAATGAGANVLTF
v_gene: TRBV20-1
len: 14
abundance: few